Below, 28 T cell receptor beta chains from the same sample are listed, as sequenced in a study of blood T cell repertoires in COVID-19. Sequencing used immunoSEQ multiplex PCR; TCRdb keeps in-frame clones, though not all of them. The sample includes about 190,000 clones, around nine tenths seen only once; the top ten take around 7%. Sample: peripheral blood. All receptors derive from a man aged 40-49 years with acute or convalescent COVID-19.

The CDR3 is CASTGQGDNQPQHF. The CDR3 region has the DNA TGTGCCAGTACAGGACAGGGAGATAATCAGCCCCAGCATTTT. The V call is TRBV19, the J call TRBJ1-5; 8 bases line up with TRBD1. Germline V gives CDR1 LNHDA, CDR2 SQIVND (reference sequence). The trim removed 7 bases at V and 4 bases at J, leaving 6 bases unmatched. The CDR3 is 14 residues long.

The gene calls are TRBV5-1 and TRBJ1-1, with a tentative D call TRBD1 (5 bases). The CDR3 has 17 amino acids. Germline V gene data show CDR1 as SGHRS and CDR2 as YFSETQ. Trimming left V 0 bases short and J 2 bases short, with 17 bases between. The CDR3 DNA sequence: TGCGCCAGCAGCTTGGAGGCAGGGCTCAGGGTCAACACTGAAGCTTTCTTT. Translated, it gives CASSLEAGLRVNTEAFF.

The V gene is TRBV6-2 or TRBV6-3, the J gene TRBJ2-7, with 8 bases matching TRBD1. V was pared by 6 bases and J by 6 bases, with 10 bases of the junction left unmatched. This CDR3 comprises 14 residues. Germline V gene sequence: CDR1 MNHEY, CDR2 SVGEGT. CDR3 nucleotides: TGTGCCAGCAGCCTGGACAGGGTGCTAAGCGAGCAGTACTTC. It encodes CASSLDRVLSEQYF.

This clone has just a few counts. This chain links TRBV5-1 with TRBJ1-2; 9 bases are a match to TRBD1. V was pared by 0 bases and J by 5 bases, with 11 bases of the junction left unmatched. The V gene's germline CDR1 is SGHRS and CDR2 YFSETQ. This CDR3 comprises 17 residues. The CDR3, as DNA: TGCGCCAGCAGCTTGGCCGTCGGGACAGGGCTAGCTTATGGCTACACCTTC. It is translated as CASSLAVGTGLAYGYTF.

This rearrangement joins TRBV19 to TRBJ2-5, with a weak D call TRBD1 (7 bases). The CDR3 extends over 14 amino acids. Looked up from germline, CDR1 is LNHDA and CDR2 is SQIVND (reference sequence). V was clipped by 8 bases and J by 5 bases, with 18 bases between them. The CDR3 region is CASRRGQTGETQYF. Here the CDR3 DNA reads TGTGCCAGTCGGAGGGGACAGACCGGGGAGACCCAGTACTTC.

V and J are TRBV19 and TRBJ2-3; possibly TRBD1 for D (7 bases). V lost 3 bases to trimming and J lost 2 bases, with 15 bases between them. CDR3 length: 16 amino acids. The V gene's germline CDR1 is LNHDA and CDR2 SQIVND (reference sequence). Here the CDR3 DNA reads TGTGCCAGTAGTATCCTTGCAGGGGGGAACACAGATACGCAGTATTTT. This gives the protein CASSILAGGNTDTQYF.

This chain uses TRBV19 with TRBJ2-5, with TRBD2 identical over 9 bases. The germline gives CDR1 LNHDA, CDR2 SQIVND (reference sequence). The CDR3 has 15 residues. J gave up 4 bases and V 6 bases, and 9 bases lay outside the gene matches. This CDR3 is CASRLGGGAGETQYF. CDR3 nucleotides: TGTGCCAGTAGGTTGGGCGGGGGGGCCGGAGAGACCCAGTACTTC. Together with reference TRBV19 and TRBJ2-5, the CDR3 gives the full variable domain: DGGITQSPKYLFRKEGQNVTLSCEQNLNHDAMYWYRQDPGQGLRLIYYSQIVNDFQKGDIAEGYSVSREKKESFPLTVTSAQKNPTAFYLCASRLGGGAGETQYFGPGTRLLVL.

The chain recombines TRBV2 with TRBJ2-2; 7 bases fit TRBD2. Germline assignment: CDR1 SNHLY and CDR2 FYNNEI. V dropped 8 bases and J dropped 2; count of bases not matched to a gene: 11. This CDR3 is 16 amino acids long. CDR3 sequence reads: CASVGSASGNTGELFF. Here the CDR3 DNA reads TGTGCCAGCGTGGGTTCGGCTAGCGGAAACACCGGGGAGCTGTTTTTT.

The CDR3 bases are TGTGCCAGCAGCGCAGCTGGAAACACCATATATTTT. This encodes CASSAAGNTIYF. The V gene is TRBV7-9, the J gene TRBJ1-3; D gene unclear. Deletions cut 5 bases from V and 2 bases from J, with 4 bases between. The germline V gene encodes CDR1 SEHNR and CDR2 FQNEAQ (reference sequence). The CDR3 is made up of 12 amino acids.

The rearrangement joins TRBV11-3 to TRBJ2-1; D ambiguous. Germline loops: CDR1 SGHNT, CDR2 YENEEA. This CDR3 has 14 residues. V was cut by 3 bases and J by 4 bases, with 10 bases left in between. CDR3 DNA: TGTGCCAGCAGCTTTAGTCACGGGTACAATGAGCAGTTCTTC. Protein: CASSFSHGYNEQFF.

The chain employs TRBV19 and TRBJ1-4; 11 nucleotides line up with TRBD1. CDR3 length: 16 residues. J gave up 4 bases and V 6 bases, and 7 bases lay outside the gene matches. Germline CDR1 reads LNHDA; CDR2 reads SQIVND (reference sequence). The CDR3 bases are TGTGCCAGTAGGAGGACAGGGGGCTATGGTAATGAAAAACTGTTTTTT. Translating it yields CASRRTGGYGNEKLFF.

This clone was seen a few times. V usage is TRBV30 and J usage is TRBJ1-2; D call uncertain. Trimming pared 3 bases from V and 8 bases from J, leaving 16 bases between. The CDR3 sequence is 13 residues long. CDR1 is GTSNPN, CDR2 SVGIG, per germline (reference sequence). The CDR3 DNA is TGTGCCTGGAGCCTTTCTGGAGAGTGGGGCTACACCTTC. Protein product: CAWSLSGEWGYTF.

This chain connects TRBV14 to TRBJ1-3; no definite D call. The ends were cut back, 5 bases at V and 0 bases at J, with 11 bases in the middle. Germline loops: CDR1 SGHDN, CDR2 FVKESK. The length of the CDR3 is 15 residues. The CDR3 DNA is TGTGCCAGCAGCTCGGGTTTCTACTCTGGAAACACCATATATTTT. Translated, it gives CASSSGFYSGNTIYF.

The chain joins TRBV28 to TRBJ1-1; 10 nucleotides match TRBD1. There are 14 residues in the CDR3. The trim removed 6 bases at V and 5 bases at J, leaving 6 bases unmatched. In germline, CDR1 is MDHEN, CDR2 SYDVKM. The DNA of the CDR3 is TGTGCCAGCAGCCCCGGGACAGGGGCTACTGAAGCTTTCTTT. This encodes CASSPGTGATEAFF.

As for this clone: Distinct nucleotide sequences in the sample also encode this CDR3. This chain joins TRBV12-3 or TRBV12-4 and TRBJ1-2; D not resolved. Trimming shortened V by 2 bases and J by 4 bases, and 5 bases separated the two germline ends. This CDR3 spans 12 amino acids. CDR3 residues: CASSLRGYGYTF. The CDR3 bases are TGTGCCAGCAGTTTACGGGGCTATGGCTACACCTTC.

The CDR3 bases are TGTGCCACCAGCAGAGACCCGGCGGGGGCAGGGGGCGATGGCTACACCTTC. Protein: CATSRDPAGAGGDGYTF. The rearrangement joins TRBV15 to TRBJ1-2; 8 nucleotides align to TRBD1. This CDR3 has 17 amino acids. Trimming cost V 0 bases and J 6 bases; bases outside gene matches: 12. Germline-derived CDR1 and CDR2 are LNHNV and YYDKDF (reference sequence).

The CDR3 DNA follows: TGTGCCACCAGTGAACAAGGGGCCACAGATACGCAGTATTTT. This sequence encodes CATSEQGATDTQYF. The V and J genes are TRBV24-1 and TRBJ2-3; the D gene is possibly TRBD1 (5 bases). The V gene's germline CDR1 is KGHDR and CDR2 SFDVKD. V was cut by 4 bases and J by 2 bases, with 9 bases left in between. This CDR3 is built from 14 residues.

V usage is TRBV7-2 and J usage is TRBJ2-7; D gene uncertain. CDR1 SGHTA and CDR2 FQGNSA come from the germline V gene. The CDR3 is made up of 13 amino acids. Trimming removed 5 bases at V and 0 bases at J, with 8 bases between. The CDR3 nucleotides are TGTGCCAGCAGCCCCCGAGGCTCCTACGAGCAGTACTTC. The encoded protein is CASSPRGSYEQYF.

The genes are TRBV9 and TRBJ1-1; D gene ambiguous. Germline CDR1 reads SGDLS; CDR2 reads YYNGEE. The CDR3 totals 11 residues. Trimming removed 3 bases at V and 7 bases at J, with 7 bases between. The DNA of the CDR3 is TGTGCCAGCAGCGCACGACATGAAGCTTTCTTT. Amino acid sequence: CASSARHEAFF.

The chain carries TRBV18 and TRBJ2-1, with D possibly being TRBD1 (6 bases). Germline loops: CDR1 KGHSH, CDR2 LQKENI. V lost 0 bases to trimming and J lost 0 bases, with 9 bases between them. This CDR3 comprises 16 residues. As DNA, the CDR3 is TGTGCCAGCTCACCACCCGGCAGGGGCTCCTACAATGAGCAGTTCTTC. Translated, it gives CASSPPGRGSYNEQFF.

The chain recombines TRBV7-2 with TRBJ2-7; TRBD1 aligns across 8 bases. The CDR3 extends over 15 amino acids. Unmatched junction bases numbered 8, after V lost 5 bases and J lost 2 bases. Germline CDR1 is SGHTA and CDR2 is FQGNSA. The CDR3 DNA is TGTGCCAGCAGCCCGACAGGGGCGTCTACCTACGAGCAGTACTTC. Translated: CASSPTGASTYEQYF.

This clone was observed once. The chain joins TRBV28 to TRBJ1-2; a possible D gene is TRBD1 (5 bases). The CDR3 runs 12 residues. V lost 6 bases, J lost 4 bases, and 9 bases lay in between. Germline values: CDR1 MDHEN, CDR2 SYDVKM. The CDR3 sequence: CASSDSRYGYTF. CDR3 sequence (DNA): TGTGCCAGCAGCGACAGTCGCTATGGCTACACCTTC.

The rearrangement uses TRBV5-1 and TRBJ2-1, with 10 bases that match TRBD1. The CDR3 runs 16 residues. Germline lookup yields CDR1 SGHRS and CDR2 YFSETQ. Losses at the gene ends were 0 bases for V and 4 bases for J; bases not matched to a gene: 4. The CDR3 sequence is CASSLAGQGVYNEQFF. Here the CDR3 DNA reads TGCGCCAGCAGCTTGGCCGGACAGGGGGTATACAATGAGCAGTTCTTC.

As DNA, the CDR3 is TGCGCCAGCAGCCTCGCGGCCCCCGGCGGGGTGAACACTGAAGCTTTCTTT. This codes for CASSLAAPGGVNTEAFF. This chain links TRBV4-3 with TRBJ1-1; D remains ambiguous. Germline assignment: CDR1 LGHNA and CDR2 YSLEER. The ends were cut back, 4 bases at V and 0 bases at J, with 18 bases in the middle. The CDR3 length is 17 residues.

The V call is TRBV3-1 (or the pseudogene TRBV3-2), the J call TRBJ2-5; D may be TRBD1 (7 bases). This CDR3 is 16 amino acids long. CDR1 is LGHDT and CDR2 is YNNKEL in the germline V gene (reference sequence). Trimming took 0 bases from V and 5 from J, leaving 16 bases between them. The CDR3 loop reads CASSQDFGGGLETQYF. In DNA form, the CDR3 reads TGTGCCAGCAGCCAAGATTTTGGAGGGGGCTTGGAGACCCAGTACTTC.

The chain recombines TRBV5-4 with TRBJ2-1, with 9 positions matching TRBD2. Germline assignment: CDR1 SGHNT and CDR2 YYREEE (reference sequence). The CDR3 loop spans 16 amino acids. V shed 2 bases, J shed 6 bases, and the junction held 9 bases outside the gene matches. Written as DNA, the CDR3 is TGTGCCAGCAGCTTTAAGTCCCTAGCGGGGCGCAATGAGCAGTTCTTC. Encoded protein: CASSFKSLAGRNEQFF.

The chain is built from TRBV27 and TRBJ2-7; 9 nucleotides align to TRBD1. The J segment lost 2 bases and the V segment lost 1 base, leaving 9 bases of the junction unmatched. Germline CDR1 is MNHEY and CDR2 is SMNVEV (reference sequence). The CDR3 is 17 amino acids. The CDR3, as DNA: TGTGCCAGCAGTTTATTGTCCGGGACAGGGCTCACCTACGAGCAGTACTTC. Translating it yields CASSLLSGTGLTYEQYF.

The V and J genes are TRBV14 and TRBJ1-2; 8 bases are a match to TRBD1. V gave up 4 bases and J gave up 4 bases; unmatched junction bases: 11. The CDR3 extends over 16 amino acids. Germline V gives CDR1 SGHDN, CDR2 FVKESK. This CDR3 is CASSPQSGGGGYGYTF. DNA of the CDR3: TGTGCCAGCAGCCCACAGTCAGGGGGCGGTGGCTATGGCTACACCTTC.